Below are 23 T cell receptor beta chains sequenced from a single sample in a study of T cell repertoires in cytomegalovirus infection. These receptors' antigens are unknown. TCRdb reprocessed the reads via MiXCR and lists one record per CDR3 protein. The table shows around 800,000 distinct CDR3 sequences, with approximately 29% occurring only once. Material: cultured CD8+ T cells from PBMCs, obtained from culture after CMV antigen stimulation. All receptors derive from a human donor in good health (CMV status not recorded). Some clones in this sample may be carry-over from other donors' samples.

The J gene is TRBJ1-1, the V gene TRBV19; D gene ambiguous. Trimming shortened V by 2 bases and J by 4 bases, and 8 bases separated the two germline ends. CDR1 and CDR2 from the germline V gene are LNHDA and SQIVND (reference sequence). The CDR3 sequence is 13 residues long. The CDR3 here is CASSILQVTEAFF. The DNA of the CDR3 is TGTGCCAGTAGTATACTTCAGGTCACTGAAGCTTTCTTT.

Only a few counts were recorded for this clonotype. The chain recombines TRBV4-2 with TRBJ1-1, with D unclear. The CDR3 runs 16 residues. V was clipped by 0 bases and J by 7 bases, with 18 bases between them. Germline V lookup: CDR1 LGHNA, CDR2 YNFKEQ. The chain's CDR3 is CASSQDSGWEGGEAFF. CDR3 in DNA: TGTGCCAGCAGCCAAGATTCCGGGTGGGAGGGCGGTGAAGCTTTCTTT.

This clonotype was detected a few times. The chain employs TRBV10-3 and TRBJ2-1; 8 nucleotides line up with TRBD2. CDR3 length: 14 amino acids. From germline, CDR1 is ENHRY and CDR2 SYGVKD. V shed 5 bases and J 2 bases; nucleotides not matched to a gene: 2. CDR3 protein: CAISPGGPYNEQFF. The CDR3 DNA reads as TGTGCCATCAGTCCGGGGGGGCCCTACAATGAGCAGTTCTTC.

This clonotype was detected many times. This chain uses TRBV7-6 with TRBJ1-1; 10 nucleotides match TRBD1. The germline gives CDR1 SGHVS, CDR2 FNYEAQ. The V and J ends lost 4 bases and 3 bases, in that order; junction bases with no gene match: 11. The length of the CDR3 is 17 residues. The CDR3 sequence is CASSSELTGGPYTEAFF. The CDR3 DNA is TGTGCCAGCAGCTCCGAACTGACAGGGGGCCCATACACTGAAGCTTTCTTT. Looking up the rest from reference TRBV7-6 and TRBJ1-1 gives the full variable domain: GAGVSQSPRYKVTKRGQDVALRCDPISGHVSLYWYRQALGQGPEFLTYFNYEAQQDKSGLPNDRFSAERPEGSISTLTIQRTEQRDSAMYRCASSSELTGGPYTEAFFGQGTRLTVV.

Many counts were recorded for this clonotype. The J gene is TRBJ2-5, the V gene TRBV7-6, with D possibly TRBD1 on 7 matching bases. Trimming left V 6 bases short and J 2 bases short, with 13 bases between. This CDR3 contains 14 residues. Germline CDR1 and CDR2: SGHVS and FNYEAQ. CDR3 DNA: TGTGCCAGCAGGTTGCGGGGACAGCAAGAGACCCAGTACTTC. The encoded protein is CASRLRGQQETQYF.

The V call is TRBV11-3, the J call TRBJ2-7; D is possibly TRBD1 or TRBD2 (5 bases each). The CDR3 contains 13 residues. Germline CDR1 and CDR2: SGHNT and YENEEA. V was cut by 5 bases and J by 4 bases, with 12 bases left in between. The CDR3 nucleotides are TGTGCCAGCAGCCTGGGGCCGGGATACGAGCAGTACTTC. Translated: CASSLGPGYEQYF.

This clonotype has just a few counts. The genes are TRBV7-9 and TRBJ1-2; 8 nucleotides align to TRBD1. The ends lost 1 base at V and 10 bases at J; junction bases unmatched: 8. This CDR3 contains 14 residues. Germline assignment: CDR1 SEHNR and CDR2 FQNEAQ (reference sequence). This CDR3 reads CASSLVVGTGDYTF. The CDR3 DNA is TGTGCCAGCAGCTTAGTAGTGGGGACAGGTGACTACACCTTC.

This clonotype was picked up many times. V and J are TRBV7-2 and TRBJ1-1; 7 positions agree with TRBD1. This CDR3 spans 18 amino acids. CDR1 and CDR2 from the germline V gene are SGHTA and FQGNSA. V shed 2 bases and J 4 bases; nucleotides not matched to a gene: 16. The CDR3 DNA reads TGTGCCAGCAGCTTAAAACCACAGGGGACCCATCGCCTCACTGAAGCTTTCTTT. Translating it yields CASSLKPQGTHRLTEAFF.

The V gene is TRBV7-9, the J gene TRBJ2-3; 9 bases fit TRBD2. Germline assignment: CDR1 SEHNR and CDR2 FQNEAQ (reference sequence). This CDR3 is built from 16 residues. Trimming removed 4 bases from V and 2 bases from J; junction bases left unmatched: 7. Here the CDR3 DNA reads TGTGCCAGCAGCTCCCGGGGCGGGGGGGCCACAGATACGCAGTATTTT. It yields the protein CASSSRGGGATDTQYF.

Worth noting for this clonotype: A read error may account for a junction end that differs from germline. The CDR3 region has the DNA TGTGTCAGCAGTTTTTCACTAGCGGGGTGGTACAATGAGCAGTTCTTC. Residues: CVSSFSLAGWYNEQFF. The rearrangement links TRBV6-5 to TRBJ2-1, with 10 bases matching TRBD2. There are 16 residues in the CDR3. Germline assignment: CDR1 MNHEY and CDR2 SVGAGI.

The rearrangement uses TRBV6-5 and TRBJ1-1; 7 positions agree with TRBD1. V was clipped by 2 bases and J by 4 bases; unmatched bases: 4. Per germline, CDR1 MNHEY and CDR2 SVGAGI. The CDR3 has 14 residues. The CDR3 coding sequence is TGTGCCAGCAGTTACAAGGGGGCGGGCACTGAAGCTTTCTTT. Protein: CASSYKGAGTEAFF.

This clonotype was picked up many times. The chain has TRBV12-3 or TRBV12-4 and TRBJ2-7; 7 bases agree with TRBD2. Germline trimming cut 4 bases from V and 7 bases from J; bases unmatched to any gene: 1. This CDR3 has 11 amino acids. Written as DNA, the CDR3 is TGTGCCAGCAGTTCGGGGGGAGAGCAGTACTTC. Translated: CASSSGGEQYF.

The chain joins TRBV19 to TRBJ2-1, with D possibly TRBD2 on 5 matching bases. This CDR3 is 13 amino acids long. Germline lookup yields CDR1 LNHDA and CDR2 SQIVND (reference sequence). With 5 bases removed from V and 6 bases from J, the gap between germline ends came to 11 bases. CDR3 in amino acids: CASSSEDFNEQFF. The CDR3 nucleotides read TGTGCCAGTAGTTCCGAGGACTTCAATGAGCAGTTCTTC.

A remark on this clonotype: This CDR3 fails to terminate in the conserved phenylalanine or tryptophan, so it likely reflects a read error. This rearrangement joins TRBV5-4 to TRBJ1-2, with D tentatively TRBD1 (5 bases). CDR3 length: 14 residues. Trimming stripped 4 bases from V and 2 bases from J, with 12 bases between. The germline CDR1 and CDR2 sequences are SGHNT and YYREEE (reference sequence). CDR3 nucleotide sequence: TGTGCCAGCAGCCCTGGGGGGGAGAACTATGGCTACACCATC. Translation gives CASSPGGENYGYTI.

This clonotype appeared many times. V and J are TRBV7-9 and TRBJ1-2; 8 nucleotides line up with TRBD1. J lost 3 bases, V lost 5 bases, and 8 bases had no gene match. Germline assignment: CDR1 SEHNR and CDR2 FQNEAQ (reference sequence). CDR3 length: 15 amino acids. As DNA, the CDR3 is TGTGCCAGCAGCGAAGGGACAGGAACTTACTATGGCTACACCTTC. Encoded protein: CASSEGTGTYYGYTF.

On this clonotype itself: An end of the junction differs from the germline gene, which may be a read error. The genes are TRBV6-6 and TRBJ2-7, with TRBD1 matching over 10 bases. The germline CDR1 and CDR2 sequences are MNHNY and SVGAGI (reference sequence). The CDR3 is 14 residues long. The CDR3 region is CASTMTGGYGELYF. CDR3 bases: TGTGCCAGCACGATGACAGGGGGCTATGGTGAGCTGTACTTC.

This rearrangement joins TRBV19 to TRBJ1-6; D is unresolved. Trimming shortened V by 10 bases and J by 0 bases, and 13 bases separated the two germline ends. The CDR3 consists of 15 residues. Per germline, CDR1 LNHDA and CDR2 SQIVND (reference sequence). The CDR3 DNA reads as TGTGCCACCGTTCAATCGAGCTCCTATAATTCACCCCTCCACTTT. As protein: CATVQSSSYNSPLHF.

The chain is built from TRBV29-1 and TRBJ2-7, with 7 bases aligning to TRBD2. The CDR3 runs 15 residues. The V gene's germline CDR1 is SQVTM and CDR2 ANQGSEA. V lost 4 bases and J lost 0; bases outside the gene matches: 9. CDR3 protein: CSVGSPGGFSYEQYF. CDR3 bases: TGCAGCGTTGGATCTCCGGGGGGTTTCTCCTACGAGCAGTACTTC.

This clonotype was seen repeatedly, ten times or more. For the CDR3, the DNA is TGTGCCAGCAGCTATCTCCAGGGGACTCCCGGCGGGGAGCTGTTTTTT. Its protein is CASSYLQGTPGGELFF. This chain links TRBV7-6 with TRBJ2-2; tentatively, D is TRBD1 or TRBD2 (6 bases each). There are 16 residues in the CDR3. V was cut by 4 bases and J by 7 bases, with 19 bases left in between. Germline V gene data show CDR1 as SGHVS and CDR2 as FNYEAQ.

The table lists this clonotype with a few counts. V is TRBV7-9 and J is TRBJ2-3; D gene uncertain. Germline values: CDR1 SEHNR, CDR2 FQNEAQ (reference sequence). The CDR3 is made up of 14 amino acids. V lost 8 bases to trimming and J lost 3 bases, with 15 bases between them. CDR3 residues: CASQNSKFTDTQYF. The DNA of the CDR3 is TGTGCCAGCCAAAATAGTAAATTTACAGATACGCAGTATTTT.

Remarks on this clonotype: A read error may explain this, as a much larger clone is one base away. J is TRBJ1-5 and V is TRBV12-3 or TRBV12-4; D ambiguous. V was cut by 2 bases and J by 4 bases, with 15 bases left in between. The CDR3 is 16 residues long. The CDR3: CASSLSEAGGNQPQHF. In DNA, the CDR3 is TGTGCCAGCAGTTTATCAGAGGCAGGTGGGAATCAGCCCCAGCATTTT.

This clonotype was counted only a few times. The chain recombines TRBV29-1 with TRBJ1-2; tentatively, D is TRBD1 (5 bases). Trimming cost V 3 bases and J 1 base, with 12 bases left between them. The CDR3 runs 14 residues. CDR1 SQVTM and CDR2 ANQGSEA come from the germline V gene. The CDR3 DNA reads as TGCAGCGTTGACCCGGGGGAGAATAACTATGGCTACACCTTC. It specifies CSVDPGENNYGYTF.

J is TRBJ1-5 and V is TRBV6-6; 10 bases map to TRBD1. Germline CDR1 and CDR2: MNHNY and SVGAGI (reference sequence). The trim removed 5 bases at V and 5 bases at J, leaving 15 bases unmatched. The CDR3 runs to 18 residues. Here the CDR3 DNA reads TGTGCCAGCAGTCCGGATCGGGACAGGGGTTTTTACCATCAGCCCCAGCATTTT. Protein product: CASSPDRDRGFYHQPQHF.